The clone carrying this TCR beta chain was counted only a few times. Its specificity is unknown. Looked up from germline, CDR1 is MDHEN and CDR2 is SYDVKM. The germline V and J ends were trimmed by 4 bases and 7 bases, with 17 bases remaining between them. The CDR3 is made up of 14 amino acids. These data are taken from a study of T cells in Graves' hyperthyroidism and ophthalmopathy. Study information: Before treatment of any kind, peripheral blood was taken at initial diagnosis. General observations from the study: In the blood, most expanded thyroid clonotypes above 0.001 appeared as well. It was a median around 6 months before onset that the model predicted ophthalmopathy.

TCR beta CDR3 sequences were amplified from RNA transcripts. The HTBI primer set was used in a first-round RT-PCR of the TCR CDR3. TCRdb redid the calling of the multiplex PCR reads with MiXCR, one entry per CDR3 protein. The profile shows about 520,000 distinct CDR3 sequences, less than 25% of them singletons. Source material: blood. The sequence came from a man aged 18 to 29 with Graves' hyperthyroidism. The rearrangement joins TRBV28 to TRBJ2-7; TRBD1 might be the D (7 bases). Here the CDR3 DNA reads TGTGCCAGCAGTTGGAGGGGGCGGGTGAGTGAGCAGTACTTC. Its translation: CASSWRGRVSEQYF.